Here is one T cell receptor (beta chain) with its context. This sample was taken from a study of PD-1 blockade in mismatch repair-deficient tumors. The CDR3 extends over 13 amino acids. CDR1 and CDR2 (germline): SGHDT, YYEEEE. J was trimmed by 7 bases and V by 3 bases; bases with no gene match: 3. Profiled with immunoSEQ multiplex PCR; TCRdb holds only in-frame clones, not every one. Here the sample spans 70,000 to 95,000 clones, approximately 78% being singletons. Three pembrolizumab responders had their TCRs sequenced. The sequence was collected from an adult with mismatch repair-deficient cancer. The sequencing here drew on peripheral blood, taken 44 weeks after starting pembrolizumab. This chain links TRBV5-6 with TRBJ2-7; 11 bases fit TRBD1. CDR3 amino acids: CASSWGTGGEQYF. The DNA for the CDR3 is TGTGCCAGCAGCTGGGGGACAGGGGGAGAGCAGTACTTC.